The entry below describes one T cell receptor (beta chain). The data stem from a study of cytomegalovirus exposure and HLA in healthy donors. The PCR had 60 Vbeta and 13 Jbeta primers. Sequencing used immunoSEQ multiplex PCR; TCRdb keeps in-frame clones, though not all of them. The sample shows about 280,000 clones, approximately 90% of them seen only once. There are 16 residues in the CDR3. V shed 3 bases and J 1 base; nucleotides not matched to a gene: 7. The V gene's germline CDR1 is SNHLY and CDR2 FYNNEI. The chain uses TRBV2 and TRBJ1-1, with TRBD1 identical over 8 bases. Sequenced: PBMCs. This TCR was recovered from a woman between 18 and 29 years old in good health and CMV-seronegative. The CDR3 loop is CASSDAGGIKNTEAFF. CDR3 nucleotides: TGTGCCAGCAGTGATGCAGGGGGCATAAAGAACACTGAAGCTTTCTTT.